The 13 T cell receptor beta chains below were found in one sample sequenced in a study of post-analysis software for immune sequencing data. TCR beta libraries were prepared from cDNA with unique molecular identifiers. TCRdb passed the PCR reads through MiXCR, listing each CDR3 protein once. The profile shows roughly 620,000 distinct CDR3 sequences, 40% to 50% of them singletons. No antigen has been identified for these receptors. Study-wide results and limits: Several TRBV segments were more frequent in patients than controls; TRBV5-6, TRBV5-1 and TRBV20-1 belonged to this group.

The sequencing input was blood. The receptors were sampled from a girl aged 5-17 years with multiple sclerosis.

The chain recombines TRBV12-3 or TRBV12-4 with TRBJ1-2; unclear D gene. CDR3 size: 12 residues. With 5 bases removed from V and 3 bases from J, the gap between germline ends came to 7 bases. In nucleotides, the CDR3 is TGTGCCAGCAGTCCCTTCGACTATGGCTACACCTTC. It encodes CASSPFDYGYTF.

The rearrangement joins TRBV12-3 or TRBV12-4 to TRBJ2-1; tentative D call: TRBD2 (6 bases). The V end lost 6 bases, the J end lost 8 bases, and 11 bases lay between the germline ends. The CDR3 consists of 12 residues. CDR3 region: CASSHGRYEQFF. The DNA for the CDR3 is TGTGCCAGCAGCCACGGGAGATATGAGCAGTTCTTC.

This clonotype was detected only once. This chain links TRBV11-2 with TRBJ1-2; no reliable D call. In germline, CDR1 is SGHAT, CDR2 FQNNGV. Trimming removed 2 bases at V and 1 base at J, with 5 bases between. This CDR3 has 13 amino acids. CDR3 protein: CASSLKDNYGYTF. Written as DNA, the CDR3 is TGTGCCAGCAGCTTAAAGGATAACTATGGCTACACCTTC.

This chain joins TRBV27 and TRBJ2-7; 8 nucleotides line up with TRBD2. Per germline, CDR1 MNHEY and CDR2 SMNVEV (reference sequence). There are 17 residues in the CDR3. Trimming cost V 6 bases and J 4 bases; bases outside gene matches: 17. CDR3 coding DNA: TGTGCCAGCAGCGCAATTAGCGCGGCTAGCGGGTTTTACGAGCAGTACTTC. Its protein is CASSAISAASGFYEQYF.

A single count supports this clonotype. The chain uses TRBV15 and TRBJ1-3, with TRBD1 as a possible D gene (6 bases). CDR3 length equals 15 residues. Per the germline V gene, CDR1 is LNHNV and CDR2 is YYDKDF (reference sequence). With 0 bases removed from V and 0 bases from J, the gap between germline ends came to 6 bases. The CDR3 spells CATSREGHSGNTIYF. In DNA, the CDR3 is TGTGCCACCAGCAGAGAGGGACACTCTGGAAACACCATATATTTT.

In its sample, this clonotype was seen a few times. Written as DNA, the CDR3 is TGCGCCAGCAGCCAGGTGACCAGGGGGCACGGGCAGCCCCAGCATTTT. Amino acid sequence: CASSQVTRGHGQPQHF. This rearrangement joins TRBV4-1 to TRBJ1-5, with 8 bases fitting TRBD1. Germline lookup yields CDR1 MGHRA and CDR2 YSYEKL. The J segment lost 7 bases and the V segment lost 3 bases, leaving 11 bases of the junction unmatched. The CDR3 is 16 residues long.

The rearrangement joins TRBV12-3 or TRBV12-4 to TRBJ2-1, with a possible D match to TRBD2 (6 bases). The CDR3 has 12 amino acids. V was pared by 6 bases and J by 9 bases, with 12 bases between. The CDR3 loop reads CASRLGTGEQFF. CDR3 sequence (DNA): TGTGCCAGCAGACTAGGGACTGGTGAGCAGTTCTTC.

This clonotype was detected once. CDR3 sequence (DNA): TGCGCCAGCAGCTTGGGTATAGGGGCGAACTATGGCTACACCTTC. Its translation: CASSLGIGANYGYTF. The rearrangement links TRBV5-1 to TRBJ1-2, with a possible D match to TRBD1 (5 bases). The V and J ends lost 0 bases and 2 bases respectively, with 11 bases between them. The CDR3 has 15 residues. Germline assignment: CDR1 SGHRS and CDR2 YFSETQ. Filled out from reference TRBV5-1 and TRBJ1-2, the complete variable domain reads KAGVTQTPRYLIKTRGQQVTLSCSPISGHRSVSWYQQTPGQGLQFLFEYFSETQRNKGNFPGRFSGRQFSNSRSEMNVSTLELGDSALYLCASSLGIGANYGYTFGSGTRLTVV.

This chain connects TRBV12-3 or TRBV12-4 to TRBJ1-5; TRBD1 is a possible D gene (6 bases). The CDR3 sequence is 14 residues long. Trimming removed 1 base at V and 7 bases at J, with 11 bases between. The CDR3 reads CASSLGGGGQPQHF. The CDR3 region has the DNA TGTGCCAGCAGTTTAGGGGGAGGGGGGCAGCCCCAGCATTTT.

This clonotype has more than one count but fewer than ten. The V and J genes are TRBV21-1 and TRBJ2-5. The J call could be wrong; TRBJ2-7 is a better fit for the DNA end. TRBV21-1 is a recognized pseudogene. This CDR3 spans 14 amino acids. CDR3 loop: CASSKSTRNHEQYF. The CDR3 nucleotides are TGTGCCAGCAGCAAATCCACCAGGAACCACGAGCAGTACTTC.

As DNA, the CDR3 is TGCAGTGCTCGAATAGCGGGGGGGCCTCCCTACGAGCAGTACTTC. It is translated as CSARIAGGPPYEQYF. V is TRBV20-1 and J is TRBJ2-5, with TRBD2 matching 11 bases. The J call may be faulty, since TRBJ2-7 better matches the DNA end. This CDR3 contains 15 residues. Per the germline V gene, CDR1 is DFQATT and CDR2 is SNEGSKA (reference sequence).

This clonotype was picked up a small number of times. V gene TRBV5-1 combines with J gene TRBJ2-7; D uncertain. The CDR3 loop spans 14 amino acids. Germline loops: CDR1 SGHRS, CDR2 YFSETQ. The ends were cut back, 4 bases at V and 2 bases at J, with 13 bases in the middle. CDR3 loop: CASSPGNGAYEQYF. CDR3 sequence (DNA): TGCGCCAGCAGCCCCGGAAATGGAGCCTACGAGCAGTACTTC.

The CDR3 region has the DNA TGTGCCAGCAGCCGCCTACAAGATTACGAGCAGTACTTC. Translation: CASSRLQDYEQYF. J is TRBJ2-7 and V is TRBV5-6; D unresolved. Trimming stripped 4 bases from V and 4 bases from J, with 12 bases between. This CDR3 region has 13 residues. The V gene's germline CDR1 is SGHDT and CDR2 YYEEEE.